This T cell receptor (beta chain) was obtained from a study of T cell repertoires in cytomegalovirus infection. Across the whole study: Indications of both CMV infection and matching HLA type were provided by public TCR beta signatures. Notes on the study in general: Individuals carrying CMV plus the relevant HLA were identified by cumulative frequency of public TCR beta families. Predominance within the ex vivo response was attributable to HLA-C-restricted CMV-specific TCR beta clonotypes.

About this clonotype: The antigen is undetermined.

TCRdb used MiXCR to reprocess the reads, holding one entry per CDR3 protein. The data contain nearly 70,000 distinct CDR3 sequences, under 25% of them singletons. The CDR3 length is 14 residues. V dropped 10 bases and J dropped 2 bases, with 16 bases sitting between them. Germline V CDR1 and CDR2: SGHNT, YYREEE (reference sequence). This receptor was identified in a human donor in good health (CMV status not recorded). Some clones in this sample may be carry-over from other donors' samples. Sequencing used PBMCs, sequenced either directly or after in vitro stimulation (not recorded which). The chain couples TRBV5-4 to TRBJ2-1; D possibly corresponds to TRBD2 (5 bases). CDR3: CASTEGTPYNEQFF. The CDR3 nucleotides read TGTGCCTCAACCGAGGGAACCCCCTACAATGAGCAGTTCTTC.